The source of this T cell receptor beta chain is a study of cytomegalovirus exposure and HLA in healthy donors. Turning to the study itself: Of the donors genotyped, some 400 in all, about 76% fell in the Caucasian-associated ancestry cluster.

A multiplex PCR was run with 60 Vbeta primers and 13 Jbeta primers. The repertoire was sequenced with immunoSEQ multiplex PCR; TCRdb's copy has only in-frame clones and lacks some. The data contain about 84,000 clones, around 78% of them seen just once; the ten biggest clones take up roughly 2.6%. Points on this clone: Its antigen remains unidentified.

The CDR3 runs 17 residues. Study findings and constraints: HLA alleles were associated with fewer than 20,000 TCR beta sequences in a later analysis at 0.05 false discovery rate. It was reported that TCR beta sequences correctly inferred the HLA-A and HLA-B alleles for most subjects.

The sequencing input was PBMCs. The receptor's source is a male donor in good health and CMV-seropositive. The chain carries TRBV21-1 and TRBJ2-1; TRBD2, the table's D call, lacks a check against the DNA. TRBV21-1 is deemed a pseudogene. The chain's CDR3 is CASSTHIPSGSYNEQFF. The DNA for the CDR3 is TGTGCCAGCAGCACCCACATCCCTAGCGGTTCCTACAATGAGCAGTTCTTC.